This T cell receptor beta chain was identified in a study of T cell responses to AZD1222 COVID-19 vaccine. In the study overall: Whether given at about 4 or about 12 weeks, second doses were pooled.

The CDR3 consists of 13 residues. V lost 6 bases and J lost 6; bases outside the gene matches: 3. CDR1 is WSHSY and CDR2 is SAAADI in the germline V gene. Study-wide results and limits: It should be noted that donors were predominantly white British and more often female, and clonal diversity was possibly underestimated. It was only after the peak T cell response that any repertoires were sampled.

The protocol was immunoSEQ multiplex PCR, while the TCRdb copy is restricted to in-frame clones and leaves out a portion. The table records 150,000 to 180,000 clones, about nine tenths of them present only once. Concerning this clone: As yet, its antigen is unknown.

V is TRBV10-2 and J is TRBJ1-5; 9 bases are shared with TRBD1. This sample comprised peripheral blood, obtained on day 0 of AZD1222 vaccination. The clonotype was recovered from an adult in good health. The DNA for the CDR3 is TGCGCCAGCAGCACAGGGGGCTTTCAGCCCCAGCATTTT. Its translation: CASSTGGFQPQHF.